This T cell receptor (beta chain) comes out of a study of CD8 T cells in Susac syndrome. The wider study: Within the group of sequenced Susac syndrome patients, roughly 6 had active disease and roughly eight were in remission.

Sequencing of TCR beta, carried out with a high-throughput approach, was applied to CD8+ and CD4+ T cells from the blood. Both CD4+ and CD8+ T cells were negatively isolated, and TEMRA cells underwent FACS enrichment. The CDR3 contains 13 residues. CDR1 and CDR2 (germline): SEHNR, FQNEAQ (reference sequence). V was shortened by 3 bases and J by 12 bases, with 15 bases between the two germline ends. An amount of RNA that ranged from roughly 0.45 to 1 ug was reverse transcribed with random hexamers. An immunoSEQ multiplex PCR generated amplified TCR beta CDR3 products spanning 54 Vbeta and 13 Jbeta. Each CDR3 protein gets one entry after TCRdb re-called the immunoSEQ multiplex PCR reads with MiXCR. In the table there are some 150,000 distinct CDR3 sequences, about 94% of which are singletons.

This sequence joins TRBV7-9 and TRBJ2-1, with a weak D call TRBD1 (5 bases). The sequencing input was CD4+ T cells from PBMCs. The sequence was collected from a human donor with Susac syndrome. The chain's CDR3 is CASSFREGEGQFF. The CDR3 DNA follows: TGTGCCAGCAGCTTCCGAGAAGGGGAAGGGCAGTTCTTC. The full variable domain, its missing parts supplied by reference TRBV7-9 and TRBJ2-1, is DTGVSQNPRHKITKRGQNVTFRCDPISEHNRLYWYRQTLGQGPEFLTYFQNEAQLEKSRLLSDRFSAERPKGSFSTLEIQRTEQGDSAMYLCASSFREGEGQFFGPGTRLTVL.